One and the same sample provided the 14 T cell receptor beta chains below, sequenced in a study of blood T cells in healthy people across ages. A second PCR, run for about 7 to 12 cycles, used a sample-barcoded 5' primer plus a J-beta primer mix. Using its own MiXCR run on the 5' RACE reads, TCRdb lists one record per CDR3 protein. The repertoire holds some 920,000 distinct CDR3 sequences, 51% seen once, with about 21% in the top ten. The sample taken for sequencing was blood. The receptor set was obtained from a woman between 55 and 75 years old in good health.

This chain links TRBV28 with TRBJ1-6; unclear D gene. This CDR3 spans 14 amino acids. Deletions cut 3 bases from V and 9 bases from J, with 12 bases between. Germline V gene lookup returns CDR1 MDHEN and CDR2 SYDVKM. The CDR3 DNA reads as TGTGCCAGCAGTTTCCCCGCCGGAGGTTCACCCCTCCACTTT. Its protein product is CASSFPAGGSPLHF.

The gene calls are TRBV20-1 and TRBJ2-1; 13 bases line up with TRBD2. Germline CDR1 is DFQATT and CDR2 is SNEGSKA (reference sequence). The CDR3 loop spans 15 amino acids. With 3 bases clipped from V and 10 bases from J, the junction kept 9 bases outside the gene matches. CDR3 nucleotide sequence: TGCAGTGCTAGGGGGACTAGCGGGAAAGGCGGGGAGCAGTTCTTC. Residues: CSARGTSGKGGEQFF.

V usage is TRBV6-1 and J usage is TRBJ2-1, with a possible D match to TRBD2 (6 bases). Per germline, CDR1 MNHNS and CDR2 SASEGT. V was clipped by 1 base and J by 7 bases, with 11 bases between them. The CDR3 runs 14 residues. DNA for the CDR3: TGTGCCAGCAGTGAAGTAGTTGCGGGGAATGAGCAGTTCTTC. This sequence encodes CASSEVVAGNEQFF.

The chain's CDR3 is CASSQDLIGEQFF. The CDR3 nucleotides are TGCGCCAGCAGCCAAGATCTTATCGGTGAGCAGTTCTTC. This chain joins TRBV4-1 and TRBJ2-1; the D is unclear. The CDR3 is 13 amino acids. From germline, CDR1 is MGHRA and CDR2 YSYEKL. V shed 0 bases and J shed 9 bases, with 9 bases lying between them.

The rearrangement links TRBV20-1 to TRBJ2-5, with D perhaps matching TRBD1 or TRBD2 (5 bases each). Germline V CDR1 and CDR2: DFQATT, SNEGSKA (reference sequence). V lost 0 bases, J lost 11 bases, and 25 bases lay in between. CDR3 length: 16 residues. CDR3 region: CSARDLRYQRGNEQYF. The CDR3 nucleotides read TGCAGTGCTAGAGATCTCAGGTACCAGAGGGGAAATGAGCAGTACTTC.

This rearrangement joins TRBV11-2 to TRBJ2-1; unclear D gene. Trimming took off 4 bases at V and 9 bases at J, with 13 bases between the two ends. This CDR3 spans 13 amino acids. Germline V CDR1 and CDR2: SGHAT, FQNNGV. Written as DNA, the CDR3 is TGTGCCAGCAGCTATAAACCTTTGGCTGAGCAGTTCTTC. Protein product: CASSYKPLAEQFF.

The chain links TRBV7-8 to TRBJ2-7, with D perhaps TRBD2 (6 bases). The CDR3 has 17 residues. Germline-derived CDR1 and CDR2 are SGHVS and FQNEAQ. Trimming took off 5 bases at V and 0 bases at J, with 20 bases between the two ends. The chain's CDR3 is CASSHTRWGLISYEQYF. The CDR3 region has the DNA TGTGCCAGCAGCCATACTCGGTGGGGACTCATCTCCTACGAGCAGTACTTC.

This chain connects TRBV15 to TRBJ1-4; D perhaps matches TRBD1 (5 bases). The CDR3 contains 15 residues. The germline V gene has CDR1 LNHNV and CDR2 YYDKDF (reference sequence). V lost 5 bases and J lost 0, with 10 bases in between. The CDR3 bases are TGTGCCACCAGCGGTAGAGGGGCAACTAATGAAAAACTGTTTTTT. Translating it yields CATSGRGATNEKLFF.

This rearrangement joins TRBV20-1 to TRBJ1-2; D is possibly TRBD1 (5 bases). There are 14 residues in the CDR3. Per the germline V gene, CDR1 is DFQATT and CDR2 is SNEGSKA (reference sequence). With 0 bases removed from V and 2 bases from J, the gap between germline ends came to 10 bases. Here the CDR3 reads CSAREKGRNYGYTF. CDR3 coding DNA: TGCAGTGCTAGAGAAAAGGGGAGAAACTATGGCTACACCTTC.

J is TRBJ2-2 and V is TRBV9; D unresolved. The CDR3 is made up of 14 amino acids. CDR1 SGDLS and CDR2 YYNGEE come from the germline V gene. V was pared by 6 bases and J by 0 bases, with 9 bases between. CDR3 sequence (DNA): TGTGCCAGCACCATGGGGTCGAACACCGGGGAGCTGTTTTTT. Translating it yields CASTMGSNTGELFF.

V and J are TRBV6-6 and TRBJ2-1, with D possibly being TRBD2 (6 bases). V was cut by 4 bases and J by 0 bases, with 13 bases left in between. This CDR3 has 16 residues. In germline, CDR1 is MNHNY, CDR2 SVGAGI (reference sequence). CDR3 DNA: TGTGCCAGCAGTTCTAATAGCGGAAGCTCCTACAATGAGCAGTTCTTC. Protein sequence: CASSSNSGSSYNEQFF.

The chain combines TRBV6-4 with TRBJ2-6, with 7 bases identical to TRBD2. Losses at the gene ends were 3 bases for V and 0 bases for J; bases not matched to a gene: 11. Germline CDR1 is MRHNA and CDR2 is SNTAGT. The CDR3 length is 19 residues. The CDR3 sequence: CASSEEVSGFGSGANVLTF. The CDR3 nucleotides are TGTGCCAGCAGTGAAGAGGTTAGCGGGTTCGGCTCTGGGGCCAACGTCCTGACTTTC.

The chain couples TRBV12-3 or TRBV12-4 to TRBJ2-5, with D perhaps matching TRBD1 (6 bases). V lost 1 base, J lost 0 bases, and 12 bases lay in between. The CDR3 runs to 16 residues. In DNA form, the CDR3 reads TGTGCCAGCAGTTTAGAGGGGGTCTTGTACCAAGAGACCCAGTACTTC. This translates into CASSLEGVLYQETQYF.

This chain joins TRBV7-9 and TRBJ2-7; D ambiguous. V gave up 5 bases and J gave up 5 bases, with 13 bases separating them. The CDR3 contains 13 residues. In germline, CDR1 is SEHNR, CDR2 FQNEAQ (reference sequence). CDR3 sequence reads: CASSLPGRDEQYF. CDR3 in DNA: TGTGCCAGCAGCCTCCCGGGCCGGGACGAGCAGTACTTC.